Below, 27 T cell receptor beta chains from the same sample are listed, as sequenced in a study of blood T cell repertoires in COVID-19. Sequenced by immunoSEQ multiplex PCR; TCRdb stores in-frame clones only, minus some. Of approximately 250,000 clones in the sample, roughly 84% were seen once. Sequenced input: peripheral blood. These receptors all stem from a woman aged 40 to 50 who had recovered from COVID-19.

The V gene is TRBV7-3, the J gene TRBJ2-5; a weak D match, TRBD2 (6 bases). This CDR3 spans 13 amino acids. The germline V gene has CDR1 SGHTA and CDR2 FQGTGA. Trimming shortened V by 4 bases and J by 5 bases, and 11 bases separated the two germline ends. The DNA of the CDR3 is TGTGCCAGCAGCTCCGTCGCGGGGGAGACCCAGTACTTC. Its protein is CASSSVAGETQYF.

V is TRBV5-6 and J is TRBJ2-5, with 9 bases matching TRBD1. CDR1 and CDR2 (germline): SGHDT, YYEEEE. CDR3 length equals 14 residues. Unmatched junction bases numbered 4, after V lost 2 bases and J lost 5 bases. The CDR3 region is CASSLQGARETQYF. The CDR3 DNA sequence: TGTGCCAGCAGCTTACAGGGGGCGCGTGAGACCCAGTACTTC.

The chain is built from TRBV18 and TRBJ1-5; a possible D gene is TRBD1 (5 bases). V shed 2 bases and J shed 0 bases, with 14 bases lying between them. From germline, CDR1 is KGHSH and CDR2 LQKENI. The CDR3 spans 17 residues. CDR3 residues: CASSPTQTVNSNQPQHF. CDR3 sequence (DNA): TGTGCCAGCTCACCAACCCAGACAGTTAATAGCAATCAGCCCCAGCATTTT.

The chain has TRBV2 and TRBJ1-4; D gene unclear. This CDR3 region has 13 residues. V lost 5 bases to trimming and J lost 3 bases, with 7 bases between them. Germline CDR1 SNHLY, CDR2 FYNNEI. The CDR3 DNA reads TGTGCCAGCAGTAGCCCTCCTAATGAAAAACTGTTTTTT. Its protein product is CASSSPPNEKLFF.

This sequence joins TRBV24-1 and TRBJ2-2; tentatively, D is TRBD1 (6 bases). This CDR3 region has 12 residues. Per the germline V gene, CDR1 is KGHDR and CDR2 is SFDVKD. V was cut by 5 bases and J by 10 bases, with 10 bases left in between. CDR3 nucleotides: TGTGCCACCAGTGCCAGGGGCGAGGAGCTGTTTTTT. Translating gives CATSARGEELFF.

DNA of the CDR3: TGTGCCAGCAGTTTCAGCGGGGGTGGCAATGAGCAGTTCTTC. Translation: CASSFSGGGNEQFF. The chain employs TRBV27 and TRBJ2-1; 8 positions match TRBD2. After removal of 3 bases from V and 6 bases from J, the junction contained 4 bases not matched to a gene. The germline V gene has CDR1 MNHEY and CDR2 SMNVEV (reference sequence). This CDR3 is 14 amino acids long.

The gene calls are TRBV7-2 and TRBJ2-6, with D tentatively TRBD1 (5 bases). The V end lost 9 bases, the J end lost 2 bases, and 8 bases lay between the germline ends. This CDR3 region has 13 residues. From germline, CDR1 is SGHTA and CDR2 FQGNSA. The CDR3 bases are TGTGCCAGGGACATACCTGGGGCCAACGTCCTGACTTTC. This encodes CARDIPGANVLTF.

The chain links TRBV5-1 to TRBJ1-1, with a possible D match to TRBD1 (5 bases). The CDR3 extends over 15 amino acids. Germline lookup yields CDR1 SGHRS and CDR2 YFSETQ. V lost 0 bases and J 5 bases, leaving 14 bases between the germline ends. The CDR3 nucleotides read TGCGCCAGCAGCTTGGAGGTCAGGGAGGGGACTGAAGCTTTCTTT. Translation gives CASSLEVREGTEAFF.

The chain carries TRBV7-6 and TRBJ1-2, with D hard to call. The CDR3 has 12 residues. Germline lookup yields CDR1 SGHVS and CDR2 FNYEAQ. V was shortened by 1 base and J by 8 bases, with 8 bases between the two germline ends. CDR3 coding DNA: TGTGCCAGCAGCTTAGGGCCCTCAGGCTACACCTTC. The encoded protein is CASSLGPSGYTF.

V and J are TRBV28 and TRBJ2-2, with 11 positions matching TRBD2. Germline lookup yields CDR1 MDHEN and CDR2 SYDVKM. The V gene end was trimmed by 9 bases and the J gene end by 3 bases; junction bases not matched to a gene: 3. This CDR3 contains 14 residues. CDR3 sequence reads: CASGTSGHTGELFF. The CDR3 bases are TGTGCCAGTGGGACTAGCGGTCACACCGGGGAGCTGTTTTTT.

The CDR3 reads CASSFQGGYNEKLFF. The CDR3 bases are TGTGCCAGCAGCTTCCAGGGAGGGTATAATGAAAAACTGTTTTTT. This chain links TRBV5-5 with TRBJ1-4; tentative D call: TRBD1 (5 bases). Germline V gene lookup returns CDR1 SGHKS and CDR2 YYEKEE (reference sequence). The CDR3 consists of 15 residues. V lost 2 bases and J lost 4, with 12 bases in between.

The gene calls are TRBV28 and TRBJ2-7; D is perhaps TRBD1 (6 bases). This CDR3 is 14 amino acids long. V lost 7 bases and J 3 bases, leaving 16 bases between the germline ends. Germline loops: CDR1 MDHEN, CDR2 SYDVKM. Here the CDR3 reads CASTIRGGSYEQYF. Written as DNA, the CDR3 is TGTGCCAGCACTATCCGAGGGGGTAGCTACGAGCAGTACTTC.

The chain is built from TRBV7-9 and TRBJ1-1, with unresolved D. Per the germline V gene, CDR1 is SEHNR and CDR2 is FQNEAQ (reference sequence). Trimming pared 5 bases from V and 4 bases from J, leaving 11 bases between. CDR3 length equals 13 residues. The CDR3 bases are TGTGCCAGCAGCGCATCGGTAGTCACTGAAGCTTTCTTT. This translates into CASSASVVTEAFF.

V is TRBV28 and J is TRBJ1-2, with 9 bases matching TRBD1. The ends lost 6 bases at V and 8 bases at J; junction bases unmatched: 10. The CDR3 contains 14 residues. Per germline, CDR1 MDHEN and CDR2 SYDVKM. CDR3 sequence (DNA): TGTGCCAGCAGCTCTACAGGGGGCTTGTGGGGCTACACCTTC. Its protein is CASSSTGGLWGYTF.

This chain joins TRBV27 and TRBJ2-1, with TRBD2 as a possible D gene (6 bases). In germline, CDR1 is MNHEY, CDR2 SMNVEV (reference sequence). Trimming removed 1 base at V and 10 bases at J, with 8 bases between. The CDR3 consists of 12 residues. The DNA for the CDR3 is TGTGCCAGCAGTTTATGGGGGGACGAGCAGTTCTTC. This encodes CASSLWGDEQFF.

V is TRBV5-1 and J is TRBJ1-1; D unresolved. This CDR3 is 13 amino acids long. Trimming took 4 bases from V and 4 from J, leaving 11 bases between them. Germline V gene lookup returns CDR1 SGHRS and CDR2 YFSETQ. The CDR3 nucleotides read TGCGCCAGCAGCCTCTATAACCCCACTGAAGCTTTCTTT. Protein sequence: CASSLYNPTEAFF.

This chain joins TRBV6-1 and TRBJ2-1; 7 positions match TRBD1. This CDR3 is built from 14 residues. V lost 3 bases to trimming and J lost 6 bases; unmatched junction nucleotides: 5. Germline CDR1 is MNHNS and CDR2 is SASEGT. DNA for the CDR3: TGTGCCAGCAGTGATATGACAGGGAGCAATGAGCAGTTCTTC. As protein: CASSDMTGSNEQFF.

V and J are TRBV5-8 and TRBJ2-7; D may be TRBD2 (5 bases). The V and J ends lost 1 base and 0 bases respectively, with 11 bases between them. Germline assignment: CDR1 SGHTS and CDR2 YDEGEE. The CDR3 is 15 amino acids. In nucleotides, the CDR3 is TGTGCCAGCAGCTTGTTCCTCGGGATCTCCTACGAGCAGTACTTC. Translating gives CASSLFLGISYEQYF.

The V gene is TRBV11-2, the J gene TRBJ2-5; D is possibly TRBD1 (6 bases). The CDR3 consists of 15 residues. The germline gives CDR1 SGHAT, CDR2 FQNNGV. The ends were cut back, 4 bases at V and 0 bases at J, with 12 bases in the middle. The CDR3, as DNA: TGTGCCAGCAGCTGGGGACACCGGAACCAAGAGACCCAGTACTTC. Protein product: CASSWGHRNQETQYF.

This clone has ten or more counts. V is TRBV6-4 and J is TRBJ1-6; 7 nucleotides match TRBD1. The germline gives CDR1 MRHNA, CDR2 SNTAGT. CDR3 length: 15 residues. V was pared by 0 bases and J by 10 bases, with 6 bases of the junction left unmatched. The CDR3 region has the DNA TGTGCCAGCAGTGACTCGGAGGGGGCAGGATCACCCCTCCACTTT. Amino acid sequence: CASSDSEGAGSPLHF.

The V gene is TRBV5-6, the J gene TRBJ1-5; 7 bases are a match to TRBD1. Germline V gives CDR1 SGHDT, CDR2 YYEEEE. The CDR3 has 15 amino acids. V lost 4 bases, J lost 4 bases, and 8 bases stayed unmatched. The CDR3 nucleotides read TGTGCCAGCAGCCCAAACAGGGGAGTTAATCAGCCCCAGCATTTT. It specifies CASSPNRGVNQPQHF. Variable domain in full (rest from reference TRBV5-6 and TRBJ1-5): DAGVTQSPTHLIKTRGQQVTLRCSPKSGHDTVSWYQQALGQGPQFIFQYYEEEERQRGNFPDRFSGHQFPNYSSELNVNALLLGDSALYLCASSPNRGVNQPQHFGDGTRLSIL.

The chain is built from TRBV2 and TRBJ2-6; D gene ambiguous. Between the trimmed V and J ends, which lost 1 base and 0 bases, there was a span of 7 bases. The CDR3 consists of 16 residues. From germline, CDR1 is SNHLY and CDR2 FYNNEI. CDR3 nucleotides: TGTGCCAGCAGTGAAGGGCCCCGCTCTGGGGCCAACGTCCTGACTTTC. Amino acids: CASSEGPRSGANVLTF. The whole variable domain, filled in from reference TRBV2 and TRBJ2-6, reads EPEVTQTPSHQVTQMGQEVILRCVPISNHLYFYWYRQILGQKVEFLVSFYNNEISEKSEIFDDQFSVERPDGSNFTLKIRSTKLEDSAMYFCASSEGPRSGANVLTFGAGSRLTVL.

This rearrangement joins TRBV5-5 to TRBJ2-1; the D is unclear. Looked up from germline, CDR1 is SGHKS and CDR2 is YYEKEE (reference sequence). This CDR3 spans 15 amino acids. V gave up 3 bases and J gave up 7 bases, with 17 bases separating them. This CDR3 reads CASSYLGPDGNEQFF. CDR3 coding DNA: TGTGCCAGCAGCTACCTAGGTCCTGACGGGAATGAGCAGTTCTTC.

This clone has more than one count but fewer than ten. The rearrangement links TRBV28 to TRBJ2-7, with D possibly being TRBD2 (5 bases). The germline CDR1 and CDR2 sequences are MDHEN and SYDVKM. The CDR3 has 13 residues. V lost 4 bases to trimming and J lost 5 bases, with 12 bases between them. The CDR3 sequence is CASSSGISHEQYF. CDR3 bases: TGTGCCAGCAGTTCGGGGATTTCCCACGAGCAGTACTTC.

In this sample, this clone turned up once. The DNA for the CDR3 is TGTGCCACCAGTGATGACAGGCACCCTAGCTCCTACAATGAGCAGTTCTTC. This gives the protein CATSDDRHPSSYNEQFF. The chain links TRBV24-1 to TRBJ2-1, with a tentative D call TRBD1 (6 bases). This CDR3 has 17 residues. Trimming removed 3 bases at V and 0 bases at J, with 14 bases between. Germline CDR1 and CDR2: KGHDR and SFDVKD.

In this sample, this clone turned up once. The DNA for the CDR3 is TGTGCCAGCAGCCCAGGGAAGGCTAATGAAAAACTGTTTTTT. Amino acids: CASSPGKANEKLFF. This chain links TRBV7-6 with TRBJ1-4; possible D gene TRBD1, 5 bases. The CDR3 covers 14 residues. Trimming pared 5 bases from V and 3 bases from J, leaving 10 bases between. Germline V gene data show CDR1 as SGHVS and CDR2 as FNYEAQ.

The chain joins TRBV28 to TRBJ2-7, with no clear D. V dropped 3 bases and J dropped 7 bases, with 7 bases sitting between them. CDR1 and CDR2 from the germline V gene are MDHEN and SYDVKM. The CDR3 contains 11 residues. CDR3 in amino acids: CASSFQQEQYF. The CDR3 DNA is TGTGCCAGCAGTTTCCAACAGGAGCAGTACTTC.